This T cell receptor (beta chain) was found in a study of blood T cell repertoires in COVID-19. Study background: T cells, B-cell-depleted T cells, or PBMCs provided the cDNA or gDNA that served as material.

This clone is a singleton in its sample. Some clones are missing from TCRdb's copy, which holds only in-frame ones; the method was immunoSEQ multiplex PCR. Of fewer than 250,000 clones listed, approximately 84% were seen once; the top ten hold 1.5% to 2%. The germline V gene encodes CDR1 MDHEN and CDR2 SYDVKM. V shed 5 bases, J shed 7 bases, and the junction held 21 bases outside the gene matches. The CDR3 sequence is 18 residues long. The chain employs TRBV28 and TRBJ1-2; 8 nucleotides match TRBD1. The sample was peripheral blood. This sequence was found in a woman aged 80 or older with acute or convalescent COVID-19. The CDR3 protein is CASSKNAGTGSLLAGYTF. The CDR3, as DNA: TGTGCCAGCAGTAAGAACGCTGGGACAGGATCTTTGTTGGCTGGCTACACCTTC.